A single sample gave rise to the 20 T cell receptor beta chains below, sequenced in a study of identical twins. MiXCR was run by TCRdb on the 5' RACE reads, yielding one entry per CDR3 protein. The table includes 1.5 million or so distinct CDR3 sequences, around 33% detected once. Sequenced: cord blood. Receptor source: a newborn girl in good health.

The chain is built from TRBV20-1 and TRBJ2-3, with D possibly being TRBD1 (6 bases). The CDR3 loop spans 13 amino acids. Germline CDR1 DFQATT, CDR2 SNEGSKA (reference sequence). CDR3 nucleotides: TGCAGCACCGGACAGCCAAGCACAGATACGCAGTATTTT. This codes for CSTGQPSTDTQYF.

This clonotype was picked up a small number of times. V usage is TRBV20-1 and J usage is TRBJ2-3; 9 bases line up with TRBD2. V shed 6 bases, J shed 2 bases, and the junction held 12 bases outside the gene matches. This CDR3 has 16 residues. Germline lookup yields CDR1 DFQATT and CDR2 SNEGSKA (reference sequence). The chain's CDR3 is CSAALPGLAVTDTQYF. The CDR3 region has the DNA TGCAGTGCCGCCTTACCGGGACTAGCAGTCACAGATACGCAGTATTTT.

This clonotype was counted ten times or more. The chain combines TRBV29-1 with TRBJ2-3; D is unclear. The CDR3 length is 15 residues. In germline, CDR1 is SQVTM, CDR2 ANQGSEA. V gave up 4 bases and J gave up 2 bases, with 16 bases separating them. CDR3 protein: CSVGPTVGPTDTQYF. CDR3 sequence (DNA): TGCAGCGTTGGCCCTACAGTGGGTCCCACAGATACGCAGTATTTT.

The V gene is TRBV7-9, the J gene TRBJ2-5; 10 positions agree with TRBD2. In germline, CDR1 is SEHNR, CDR2 FQNEAQ (reference sequence). V gave up 1 base and J gave up 2 bases; unmatched junction bases: 7. The CDR3 spans 17 residues. In DNA, the CDR3 is TGTGCCAGCAGCTTAGGTCAGGGACTAGCGTTTCAAGAGACCCAGTACTTC. Its protein product is CASSLGQGLAFQETQYF.

This chain uses TRBV20-1 with TRBJ2-7; 10 positions match TRBD1. The end of the DNA aligns better with TRBJ2-5, so the J call may be wrong. CDR1 and CDR2 (germline): DFQATT, SNEGSKA (reference sequence). The CDR3 has 14 residues. CDR3 region: CSVRQGARIETQYF. In DNA, the CDR3 is TGCAGTGTTCGACAGGGGGCGAGGATAGAGACCCAGTACTTC.

The table lists this clonotype with a few counts. The chain is built from TRBV6-6 and TRBJ2-3, with TRBD2 matching over 10 bases. J was trimmed by 8 bases and V by 0 bases; bases with no gene match: 11. The germline gives CDR1 MNHNY, CDR2 SVGAGI (reference sequence). This CDR3 spans 17 amino acids. The CDR3 loop reads CASSYSLAGARRGTQYF. Here the CDR3 DNA reads TGTGCCAGCAGTTACTCCCTAGCGGGGGCACGTAGGGGTACGCAGTATTTT.

V gene TRBV30 combines with J gene TRBJ2-7; D is uncertain. Germline values: CDR1 GTSNPN, CDR2 SVGIG (reference sequence). V dropped 1 base and J dropped 10 bases, with 11 bases sitting between them. This CDR3 comprises 11 residues. The CDR3 DNA reads TGTGCCTGGAGTGAGAGTGTACCCCAGTACTTC. It codes for CAWSESVPQYF.

The CDR3 is CASSQRGALNQPQHF. The DNA for the CDR3 is TGTGCCAGCAGCCAAAGGGGCGCCCTCAATCAGCCCCAGCATTTT. The chain uses TRBV4-2 and TRBJ1-5; TRBD1 might be the D (5 bases). CDR3 length: 15 residues. The V end was cut by 2 bases, the J end by 3 bases, with 11 bases between. Germline lookup yields CDR1 LGHNA and CDR2 YNFKEQ.

This clonotype occurred a few times. The V call is TRBV27, the J call TRBJ2-7; 10 bases are shared with TRBD1. The CDR3 length is 15 residues. V lost 7 bases and J lost 3; bases outside the gene matches: 9. The germline gives CDR1 MNHEY, CDR2 SMNVEV (reference sequence). The CDR3 DNA reads TGTGCCAGCAAACATCCCAGGGACAGGGGCTACGAGCAGTACTTC. Translating it yields CASKHPRDRGYEQYF.

This clonotype was observed a handful of times. The chain combines TRBV20-1 with TRBJ2-3; 11 nucleotides match TRBD2. From germline, CDR1 is DFQATT and CDR2 SNEGSKA (reference sequence). V gave up 6 bases and J gave up 2 bases; unmatched junction bases: 4. This CDR3 is built from 14 residues. CDR3 nucleotides: TGCAGTGCCGGGACTAGCGGACTCACAGATACGCAGTATTTT. Protein: CSAGTSGLTDTQYF.

This clonotype was seen a handful of times. The chain couples TRBV5-1 to TRBJ2-3; 14 bases fit TRBD2. The CDR3 covers 17 residues. CDR1 and CDR2 (germline): SGHRS, YFSETQ. The V segment lost 4 bases and the J segment 3 bases; nucleotides outside the gene matches: 7. The CDR3: CASSLPGTSGGTDTQYF. In DNA, the CDR3 is TGCGCCAGCAGCCTTCCCGGGACTAGCGGGGGAACAGATACGCAGTATTTT.

This clonotype was seen many times. The chain carries TRBV20-1 and TRBJ1-5; 7 bases are a match to TRBD1. Trimming at V came to 6 bases and at J to 0 bases, leaving 5 bases not matched to a gene. The CDR3 is made up of 14 amino acids. Germline-derived CDR1 and CDR2 are DFQATT and SNEGSKA (reference sequence). The CDR3 reads CSATGAYSNQPQHF. The CDR3 bases are TGCAGTGCCACAGGGGCCTATAGCAATCAGCCCCAGCATTTT.

The chain joins TRBV2 to TRBJ2-6; no definite D call. V was shortened by 6 bases and J by 1 base, with 7 bases between the two germline ends. The CDR3 is 14 residues long. Germline V CDR1 and CDR2: SNHLY, FYNNEI. In nucleotides, the CDR3 is TGTGCCAGCAGGGCTCAGTCTGGGGCCAACGTCCTGACTTTC. Amino acid sequence: CASRAQSGANVLTF.

This clonotype was observed a few times. The rearrangement joins TRBV28 to TRBJ1-1, with D perhaps TRBD1 (6 bases). The CDR3 has 12 amino acids. Germline CDR1 reads MDHEN; CDR2 reads SYDVKM. Trimming shortened V by 11 bases and J by 1 base, and 11 bases separated the two germline ends. The CDR3, as DNA: TGTGCCCTATCGACAGGGAACACTGAAGCTTTCTTT. Translating gives CALSTGNTEAFF.

For this clonotype: At one of its ends the junction is not consistent with the germline gene, which may arise from a read error. The chain employs TRBV6-1 and TRBJ2-3; no reliable D call. Germline CDR1 and CDR2: MNHNS and SASEGT. This CDR3 has 15 residues. CDR3 DNA: TGTGCCAGCAGCCTGGAGCGCAGTAGCACAGATAAGCAGTATTTT. The encoded protein is CASSLERSSTDKQYF.

Only a few counts were recorded for this clonotype. CDR3 sequence reads: CSARRAARGYNEQFF. The CDR3 DNA follows: TGCAGTGCTAGAAGGGCTGCCAGGGGCTACAATGAGCAGTTCTTC. V usage is TRBV20-1 and J usage is TRBJ2-1, with D tentatively TRBD1 (6 bases). CDR3 length: 15 residues. CDR1 DFQATT and CDR2 SNEGSKA come from the germline V gene (reference sequence). The V end was cut by 2 bases, the J end by 3 bases, with 14 bases between.

Of note for this clonotype: Sequence at one end of the junction differs from germline and may be a read error. The V and J genes are TRBV5-1 and TRBJ1-4; tentative D call: TRBD1 (5 bases). The CDR3 consists of 16 residues. Germline lookup yields CDR1 SGHRS and CDR2 YFSETQ. The CDR3 sequence is CARSLALGPYNEKLFF. DNA for the CDR3: TGCGCCAGAAGCTTGGCTTTGGGGCCCTATAATGAAAAACTGTTTTTT. Full variable domain (remainder filled in from reference TRBV5-1 and TRBJ1-4): KAGVTQTPRYLIKTRGQQVTLSCSPISGHRSVSWYQQTPGQGLQFLFEYFSETQRNKGNFPGRFSGRQFSNSRSEMNVSTLELGDSALYLCARSLALGPYNEKLFFGSGTQLSVL.

V is TRBV20-1 and J is TRBJ1-2, with 8 bases aligning to TRBD1. CDR3 length: 13 residues. V was clipped by 6 bases and J by 7 bases; unmatched bases: 10. Germline CDR1 is DFQATT and CDR2 is SNEGSKA (reference sequence). The DNA for the CDR3 is TGCAGTGCGAGTTCACAGGGGGGAGGTGGCTACACCTTC. As protein: CSASSQGGGGYTF.

This clonotype was counted only a few times. The chain carries TRBV7-9 and TRBJ1-2; no reliable D call. Germline-derived CDR1 and CDR2 are SEHNR and FQNEAQ (reference sequence). The CDR3 has 14 amino acids. V dropped 1 base and J dropped 5 bases, with 11 bases sitting between them. This CDR3 is CASSLDGTIYGYTF. The CDR3 coding sequence is TGTGCCAGCAGCTTAGACGGCACCATATATGGCTACACCTTC. Filled out from reference TRBV7-9 and TRBJ1-2, the complete variable domain reads DTGVSQNPRHKITKRGQNVTFRCDPISEHNRLYWYRQTLGQGPEFLTYFQNEAQLEKSRLLSDRFSAERPKGSFSTLEIQRTEQGDSAMYLCASSLDGTIYGYTFGSGTRLTVV.

The chain links TRBV24-1 to TRBJ2-3; D might be TRBD1 or TRBD2, each matching 5 bases. Trimming pared 7 bases from V and 4 bases from J, leaving 14 bases between. Germline-derived CDR1 and CDR2 are KGHDR and SFDVKD. CDR3 length equals 14 residues. CDR3 residues: CATRPTMGADTQYF. DNA for the CDR3: TGTGCCACCAGACCGACTATGGGGGCAGATACGCAGTATTTT.